Listed below are T cell receptor beta chains from one sample, sequenced in a study of HIV-infected patients and healthy controls. Each CDR3 protein is one row after TCRdb ran MiXCR on the 5' RACE reads. The data show about 5,500 distinct CDR3 sequences, with about 8.6% seen just once and approximately 24% held by the top ten. The starting material was blood, obtained during antiretroviral therapy. Source of these receptors: an adult with HIV infection. CDR3s include the opening cysteine and the closing phenylalanine or tryptophan. A D gene is named only where the DNA matches it firmly. Clone size is shown for a subset of rows, as once, few, many or a class of expanded clone.

J gene | V gene | D gene | clone size | CDR3 DNA | CDR3 protein
TRBJ2-1 | TRBV20-1 | TRBD2 | medium-sized | TGCAGTGCTAGAGATAGTGGGCGACGGTTTAGCGGGGGGGCTTACAATGAGCAGTTCTTC | CSARDSGRRFSGGAYNEQFF
TRBJ1-5 | TRBV19 | . | medium-sized | TGTGCCAGCGGACAGTTTAGCAATCAGCCCCAGCATTTT | CASGQFSNQPQHF
TRBJ2-2 | TRBV7-2 | . | many | TGTGCCAGCATCGGAGGGAACACCGGGGAGCTGTTTTTT | CASIGGNTGELFF
TRBJ1-4 | TRBV20-1 | . | medium-sized | TGCAGTGCTAGAGATGGCCTTGAAGCAACTAATGAAAAACTGTTTTTT | CSARDGLEATNEKLFF
TRBJ2-6 | TRBV18 | . | few | TGTGCCAGCGCAATGGGGGATGGGGCCAACGTCCTGACTTTC | CASAMGDGANVLTF
TRBJ2-7 | TRBV18 | TRBD2 | . | TGTGCCAGCTCACCTAACGCGGGGACTAGCGGGAACGAGCAGTACTTC | CASSPNAGTSGNEQYF
TRBJ2-4 | TRBV11-2 | . | medium-sized | TGTGCCAGCAGCTTTCCCACCGGGCCAAAATCTCGCTCTGTCCCCTCGGCCAAAAACATTCAGTACTTC | CASSFPTGPKSRSVPSAKNIQYF
TRBJ2-7 | TRBV7-2 | . | many | TGTGCCAGCAGCTTAACCTCGGACAGTATCGAGCAGTACTTC | CASSLTSDSIEQYF
TRBJ2-1 | TRBV7-9 | . | many | TGTGCCAGCAGCTTAGGGGTCGCATCCCTTTACAATGAGCAGTTCTTC | CASSLGVASLYNEQFF
TRBJ2-5 | TRBV2 | TRBD1 | many | TGTGCCAGCAGTGACAGGGGGCTGGAGACCCAGTACTTC | CASSDRGLETQYF
TRBJ2-7 | TRBV7-9 | . | medium-sized | TGTGCCAGCAGCTTAGCGGAGGGCGTATTATACGAGCAGTACTTC | CASSLAEGVLYEQYF
TRBJ1-5 | TRBV19 | . | many | TGTGCCAGTAGTATAGGACAAAGCAATCAGCCCCAGCATTTT | CASSIGQSNQPQHF
TRBJ2-7 | TRBV12-3/TRBV12-4 | . | medium-sized | TGTGCCAGCAGTTTAAGGGAACAGGGCTACGAGCAGTACTTC | CASSLREQGYEQYF
TRBJ2-3 | TRBV24-1 | TRBD2 | medium-sized | TGTGCCACCAGTGATGCTAGCGGGAGGCGAGGAGATACGCAGTATTTT | CATSDASGRRGDTQYF
TRBJ2-1 | TRBV19 | . | many | TGTGCCAGTAGTATAAGTGACGGTTACAATGAGCAGTTCTTC | CASSISDGYNEQFF
TRBJ2-5 | TRBV28 | TRBD2 | medium-sized | TGTGCCAGCAGTATTACTCGCGGGGGGGTCCTTGAGACCCAGTACTTC | CASSITRGGVLETQYF
TRBJ1-1 | TRBV5-1 | . | . | TGCGCCAGCAGCTTGGCAGGGAAAACTGAAGCTTTCTTT | CASSLAGKTEAFF
TRBJ1-1 | TRBV6-1 | . | . | TGTGCCAGCAGTGAAGGCAGGATGAACACTGAAGCTTTCTTT | CASSEGRMNTEAFF
TRBJ1-1 | TRBV28 | . | many | TGTGCCAGCAGCCCCGCGGGGAACACTGAAGCTTTCTTT | CASSPAGNTEAFF
TRBJ2-7 | TRBV5-4 | . | . | TGTGCCAGCAGCTTGGAAGGTTGGGAGCAGTACTTC | CASSLEGWEQYF
TRBJ2-1 | TRBV19 | TRBD2 | many | TGTGCCAGTACCTATGTTGGCGGGAGTACCTACAATGAGCAGTTCTTC | CASTYVGGSTYNEQFF
TRBJ1-1 | TRBV19 | . | many | TGTGCCAGTAGTACCTACACGGACAAGAACACTGAAGCTTTCTTT | CASSTYTDKNTEAFF
TRBJ2-1 | TRBV6-2/TRBV6-3 | . | medium-sized | TGTGCCAGCAGTTACGGCATAAACAATGAGCAGTTCTTC | CASSYGINNEQFF
TRBJ1-1 | TRBV7-9 | . | medium-sized | TGTGCCAGCAGCTTAGGCGGCGGCACTGAAGCTTTCTTT | CASSLGGGTEAFF
TRBJ1-2 | TRBV7-2 | . | many | TGTGCCAGCAGCAAGGGGGTAAACTATGGCTACACCTTC | CASSKGVNYGYTF
TRBJ2-2 | TRBV3-1 | . | medium-sized | TGTGCCAGCAGCTCCCCAGTTACCGGGGAGCTGTTTTTT | CASSSPVTGELFF
TRBJ1-1 | TRBV11-2 | . | . | TGTGCCAGCAGCTTAGACGACAGATTGAACACTGAAGCTTTCTTT | CASSLDDRLNTEAFF
TRBJ2-3 | TRBV6-2/TRBV6-3 | TRBD1 | few | TGTGCCAGCAGTTGGGAACGCTACTCCGGGACAGGGGAGGCAGATACGCAGTATTTT | CASSWERYSGTGEADTQYF
TRBJ1-1 | TRBV27 | . | medium-sized | TGTGCCAGCCTTAAGTGGGGGACTGGGGGCACTGAAGCTTTCTTT | CASLKWGTGGTEAFF
TRBJ2-3 | TRBV7-2 | TRBD2 | medium-sized | TGTGCCAGCAGCCTTGGACTAGCGGGAGGATTCGATACGCAGTATTTT | CASSLGLAGGFDTQYF
TRBJ2-3 | TRBV5-5 | . | few | TGTGCCAGCACCTCGTCCGCGTGGGGAGCAGATACGCAGTATTTT | CASTSSAWGADTQYF
TRBJ2-2 | TRBV29-1 | . | few | TGCAGCGTACAAAACAGGGCGAACACCGGGGAGCTGTTTTTT | CSVQNRANTGELFF
TRBJ2-3 | TRBV3-1 | . | medium-sized | TGTGCCAGCAGCCTGAAGAAGGGCCTCACGGATACGCAGTATTTT | CASSLKKGLTDTQYF
TRBJ1-1 | TRBV12-3/TRBV12-4 | . | many | TGTGCCAGCAGTCCACGTCCGGGACGGTCGAACACTGAAGCTTTCTTT | CASSPRPGRSNTEAFF
TRBJ2-1 | TRBV7-2 | . | many | TGTGCCAGCACCGTCCGGCGGGACCCCTACAATGAGCAGTTCTTC | CASTVRRDPYNEQFF
TRBJ1-6 | TRBV28 | . | . | TGTGCCAGCAGTCCCCCAGAGGGGTTGAATTCACCCCTCCACTTT | CASSPPEGLNSPLHF
TRBJ2-7 | TRBV3-1 | . | many | TGTGCCAGCAGCCAACCCCCCGGGGGAGTTGGAGAGCAGTACTTC | CASSQPPGGVGEQYF
TRBJ1-5 | TRBV28 | . | many | TGTGCCAGCAGCACCCTTACTAGCAATCAGCCCCAGCATTTT | CASSTLTSNQPQHF
TRBJ1-1 | TRBV7-9 | . | medium-sized | TGTGCCAGCAGCTTAGGGGGATGGGCTGAAGCTTTCTTT | CASSLGGWAEAFF
TRBJ2-7 | TRBV4-1 | TRBD1 | medium-sized | TGCGCCAGCAGCCAAGCCTCGACAGGGAACTACGAGCAGTACTTC | CASSQASTGNYEQYF
TRBJ2-7 | TRBV6-5 | . | many | TGTGCCAGCAGTTACTCCGGGGGTTCAGCGTTGTCGTTATACGAGCAGTACTTC | CASSYSGGSALSLYEQYF
TRBJ1-2 | TRBV19 | TRBD1 | medium-sized | TGTGCCAGTAGTACGACGGGCAGGGGGCGAGACCCTAACTATGGCTACACCTTC | CASSTTGRGRDPNYGYTF
TRBJ2-5 | TRBV7-2 | TRBD2 | medium-sized | TGTGCCAGCAGCGCACAGCTAGCGGGCCCACTTGACGCCCAGTACTTC | CASSAQLAGPLDAQYF
TRBJ2-1 | TRBV27 | . | medium-sized | TGTGCCAGCAGTCCGACTAGTCTCAGTGAGCAGTTCTTC | CASSPTSLSEQFF
TRBJ2-5 | TRBV12-3/TRBV12-4 | . | many | TGTGCCAGCAGTTCCGCAGGGGGGCGAGGTATGGAGACCCAGTACTTC | CASSSAGGRGMETQYF
TRBJ1-1 | TRBV27 | . | medium-sized | TGTGCCAGCAGAGACGGGAACACTGAAGCTTTCTTT | CASRDGNTEAFF
TRBJ1-2 | TRBV19 | TRBD1 | . | TGTGCCAGTAGTACCGACACGACAGGGGGCTATGGCTACACCTTC | CASSTDTTGGYGYTF
TRBJ2-1 | TRBV27 | . | . | TGTGCCAGCAGTTCTTTACCGACTAGAAACAATGAGCAGTTCTTC | CASSSLPTRNNEQFF